This is a list of T cell receptor beta chains from one sample in a study of blood T cell repertoires in COVID-19. Some clones are missing from TCRdb's copy, which holds only in-frame ones; the method was immunoSEQ multiplex PCR. Of 100,000 to 150,000 clones listed, around four fifths were seen once; the top ten hold around 25%. Material: peripheral blood. The source is a human donor in a cohort sampled during active COVID-19. Each CDR3 is given with its conserved first and last residue. Each record gives: CDR3 DNA, CDR3 protein, V gene, clone size, J gene, D gene. A D gene is named only where the DNA matches it firmly. Not every row has a clone size; where given, it reads once, few, many or a size class.

TGCGCCATGGTGAGGGTAAGAGATGACAAGAGTAGCTACGAGCAGTACTTC,CAMVRVRDDKSSYEQYF,TRBV10-1,few,TRBJ2-7,NA
TGTGCCAGCAGCCAAGATCTAGGGGAAGTGAGACGTTTGTTTTTT,CASSQDLGEVRRLFF,TRBV3-1/TRBV3-2,NA,TRBJ1-4,NA
TGTGCCAGCAGCACCGGAGGGTGGGACAGCAAGGAAGCTTTCTTT,CASSTGGWDSKEAFF,TRBV9,NA,TRBJ1-1,TRBD1
TGTGCCAGCAGGATTAGCGGGAGGGCCTACAATGAGCAGTTCTTC,CASRISGRAYNEQFF,TRBV6-5,NA,TRBJ2-1,TRBD2
TGTGCCAGCAGTTACGGACAGGGGGTCTATGGCTACACCTTC,CASSYGQGVYGYTF,TRBV6-5,NA,TRBJ1-2,TRBD1
TGTGCCAGCAGCTCTAGTAAAACTGAAGCTTTCTTT,CASSSSKTEAFF,TRBV7-2,once,TRBJ1-1,NA
TGTGCCAGCAGACCCCCGGGGACAGGCTCCTACGAGCAGTACTTC,CASRPPGTGSYEQYF,TRBV27,NA,TRBJ2-7,TRBD1
TGTGCCAGCTCACCTCGACGGGGGAGTGCTAGCACAGATACGCAGTATTTT,CASSPRRGSASTDTQYF,TRBV18,NA,TRBJ2-3,NA
TGTGCCAGTAGTATGTTATCGACAGGGTCCGGGGAGCTGTTTTTT,CASSMLSTGSGELFF,TRBV19,few,TRBJ2-2,TRBD1
TGTGCCAGCAGCTTAGGGCACGCGGGGGGGAGGGGAGATACGCAGTATTTT,CASSLGHAGGRGDTQYF,TRBV11-2,few,TRBJ2-3,TRBD2
TGTGCCAGCAGCCTATCTGTTGGGGCCAGGTCCTACGAGCAGTACTTC,CASSLSVGARSYEQYF,TRBV7-2,NA,TRBJ2-7,NA
TGTGCCAGCAGTTTATCAGGGAGCGAGACCCAGTACTTC,CASSLSGSETQYF,TRBV27,NA,TRBJ2-5,NA
TGTGCCAGCAGCTTGGCCGGGGGACAGAGCCGGCGCAACGAGCAGTACTTC,CASSLAGGQSRRNEQYF,TRBV5-4,NA,TRBJ2-7,NA
TGCAGCGTGGGAGCTACCGGGACAGCGAACACTGAAGCTTTCTTT,CSVGATGTANTEAFF,TRBV29-1,NA,TRBJ1-1,TRBD1
TGTGCCAGCAGTCCCAATATCTGGAGCTACGAGCAGTACTTC,CASSPNIWSYEQYF,TRBV28,NA,TRBJ2-7,NA
TGCGCCAGCAGCAACGGGGCGGGGGTCTACGAGCAGTACTTC,CASSNGAGVYEQYF,TRBV5-1,NA,TRBJ2-7,TRBD2
TGTGCCAGCAGCCCGGGGACAGGGGATCAGCCCCAGCATTTT,CASSPGTGDQPQHF,TRBV5-4,NA,TRBJ1-5,TRBD1
TGTGCCTGGAGTTCGGGTGAGACCCTGAACACTGAAGCTTTCTTT,CAWSSGETLNTEAFF,TRBV30,NA,TRBJ1-1,NA